The clone carrying this T cell receptor beta chain was counted once. What it binds is not known. This entry is derived from a study of T cell repertoires in cytomegalovirus infection. TCRdb called the reads again in MiXCR, with one record for every CDR3 protein. The sample has 250,000 to 300,000 distinct CDR3 sequences; about 20% are singletons. With 1 base removed from V and 7 bases from J, the gap between germline ends came to 16 bases. This CDR3 has 15 residues. Sample: cultured PBMCs, taken from culture after CMV antigen stimulation. The receptor was derived from a human donor in good health (CMV status not recorded). Some clones in this sample may be carry-over from other donors' samples. V usage is TRBV12-3 or TRBV12-4 and J usage is TRBJ2-5; D is perhaps TRBD2 (6 bases). This CDR3 reads CASSLGREYPRTQYF. DNA of the CDR3: TGTGCCAGCAGTTTAGGACGGGAGTACCCCCGGACCCAGTACTTC.